The sequence of this T cell receptor (beta chain) was determined in a study of blood T cell repertoires in COVID-19. The overall study: PBMCs, B-cell-depleted T cells, or T cells were the source of the cDNA or gDNA that made up the material.

Seattle patient enrollment occurred during active infection, with longitudinal follow-up thereafter. The CDR3 covers 13 residues. V gave up 3 bases and J gave up 4 bases, with 10 bases separating them. Germline V gene lookup returns CDR1 DFQATT and CDR2 SNEGSKA (reference sequence). The repertoire was sequenced with immunoSEQ multiplex PCR; TCRdb's copy has only in-frame clones and lacks some. Found here are tens of thousands of clones, approximately 94% of them singletons; the top ten hold 0.37%. This TCR came from a man aged 50-59 years with COVID-19, enrolled during active disease. Sequencing used peripheral blood. The rearrangement uses TRBV20-1 and TRBJ2-1, with D unclear. CDR3 sequence: CSASRRFYNEQFF. The CDR3 nucleotides are TGCAGTGCTAGTCGCAGGTTTTACAATGAGCAGTTCTTC.